This T cell receptor beta chain was captured in a study of blood T cell repertoires in COVID-19. Two consecutive negative NP/OP PCR tests, clearance, or resolved symptoms defined Cohort 3 recovery. Source study methods: Reference gene primer amplification yielded estimated nucleated cell counts. The table came from immunoSEQ multiplex PCR; TCRdb's copy has only in-frame clones and leaves some out. D and trimming were read from the DNA, whereas the V and J calls and clone size are those reported in that table. The table has 150,000 or so clones, more than 65% seen once. The V gene lost 6 bases and the J gene lost 6 bases, with 11 bases spanning the gap. The CDR3 loop spans 12 amino acids. Germline lookup yields CDR1 SGHDN and CDR2 FVKESK.

The specimen sequenced was PBMCs or T cells enriched from blood (not recorded which). The receptor was isolated from a middle-aged man who had recovered from COVID-19. The rearrangement links TRBV14 to TRBJ1-1, with D perhaps matching TRBD1 (5 bases). DNA for the CDR3: TGTGCCAGCAGAGGGACTTCGCCTGAAGCTTTCTTT. Residues: CASRGTSPEAFF. Full variable domain (rest looked up from reference TRBV14 and TRBJ1-1): EAGVTQFPSHSVIEKGQTVTLRCDPISGHDNLYWYRRVMGKEIKFLLHFVKESKQDESGMPNNRFLAERTGGTYSTLKVQPAELEDSGVYFCASRGTSPEAFFGQGTRLTVV.